This T cell receptor (beta chain) originates from a study of T cells in tumors after PD-1 blockade. Across the study: Patients received pembrolizumab 200 mg every 3 weeks or cemiplimab 350 mg every 2 weeks.

Germline V gene sequence: CDR1 SQVTM, CDR2 ANQGSEA. The V segment lost 6 bases and the J segment 3 bases; nucleotides outside the gene matches: 10. The CDR3 is 14 amino acids. Sequencing used immunoSEQ multiplex PCR; TCRdb keeps in-frame clones, though not all of them. Here the sample spans 7,000 to 9,000 clones, approximately 67% being singletons. The sample was tumor tissue, taken after anti-PD-1 treatment. The origin of this receptor is a human donor with basal cell carcinoma. The rearrangement uses TRBV29-1 and TRBJ2-7, with 8 bases matching TRBD2. DNA for the CDR3: TGCAGCGTCGGGGGGGAAGGGGAGGACTACGAGCAGTACTTC. Protein sequence: CSVGGEGEDYEQYF.